This T cell receptor (beta chain) is from a study of T cells in Graves' hyperthyroidism and ophthalmopathy. Patients with ophthalmopathy all had a Clinical Activity Score of at least 3, a NOSPECS grade of at least 4 and duration under 3 months. The trim removed 5 bases at V and 5 bases at J, leaving 11 bases unmatched. This CDR3 contains 15 residues. The V gene's germline CDR1 is SGHTA and CDR2 FQGNSA. Researchers amplified the TCR beta CDR3 regions from RNA transcripts. The HTBI set primed first-round TCR CDR3 RT-PCR. TCRdb passed the multiplex PCR reads through MiXCR, listing each CDR3 protein once. Of about 350,000 distinct CDR3 sequences listed, around 18% were seen once; the top ten hold about 14%.

This TCR came from a woman aged 40 to 49 with Graves' ophthalmopathy. Sequenced input: blood. This chain connects TRBV7-2 to TRBJ2-5, with 7 bases matching TRBD1. Here the CDR3 reads CASSHPTGSSETQYF. The CDR3 nucleotides read TGTGCCAGCAGCCATCCGACAGGGTCGAGCGAGACCCAGTACTTC.